This is a list of T cell receptor beta chains from one sample in a study of blood T cell repertoires in COVID-19. TCRdb's copy holds only in-frame clones and misses some; the assay was immunoSEQ multiplex PCR. Of fewer than 150,000 clones in the sample, approximately 77% were seen once. Sequenced sample: peripheral blood. The source is an elderly man with acute or convalescent COVID-19. Both conserved end residues are part of each CDR3. Fields, in order: CDR3 length, V gene, CDR3 protein.

>15|TRBV3-1/TRBV3-2
CASSQDLGPQETQYF
>13|TRBV3-1/TRBV3-2
CASSPSGGTEAFF
>16|TRBV9
CASSVSYGSSYNEQFF
>14|TRBV29-1
CSAGQGWSTDTQYF
>12|TRBV6-5
CASSTTTGELFF
>14|TRBV30
CAWSRAGGSYGQYF
>13|TRBV6-2/TRBV6-3
CASSSLRADTQYF
>14|TRBV27
CASSLRGGNTEAFF
>15|TRBV19
CASSIPGQGWETQYF
>12|TRBV6-5
CASKDQVGGYTF
>14|TRBV5-1
CASGTSGDQETQYF
>14|TRBV25-1
CASREGQGVGGYTF
>16|TRBV6-1
CASSEVAGGRSGEQFF
>14|TRBV6-5
CASHDRGFFYEQYF
>12|TRBV29-1
CSVRDSSYEQYF
>14|TRBV19
CASTSGTMNTEAFF
>13|TRBV15
CATSSGMQETQYF
>14|TRBV30
CAWSVQQGNSPLHF
>13|TRBV6-5
CASSSAAYSPLHF
>14|TRBV18
CASSPLGGTTEAFF
>16|TRBV7-9
CASSSFTSGGPDTQYF
>17|TRBV15
CATSRDKGGASNSPLHF
>12|TRBV19
CASRQGSKGYTF
>15|TRBV5-4
CASSLPGQGGDEQYF
>13|TRBV18
CASSTDRGQPQHF
>12|TRBV14
CASSRQGTEAFF
>14|TRBV5-1
CASSLGQGSYEQYF
>15|TRBV5-6
CASSLDRGLRYGYTF
>17|TRBV28
CAGSGPASGGTLDTQYF
>16|TRBV2
CASSRLAGGSTDTQYF
>13|TRBV2
CASSPLLNQPQHF
>13|TRBV5-1
CASSLGGFDEQYF
>16|TRBV19
CASSIDPFGGYNEQFF
>12|TRBV7-9
CASSSPGYEQYF
>17|TRBV11-2
CASSLSGQGARTGELFF
>14|TRBV4-3
CASSQEQGNYGYTF
>16|TRBV5-1
CASNPSGTPNTGELFF
>15|TRBV19
CASSPPDRHNSPLHF
>15|TRBV27
CASRPGDRLSTEAFF
>16|TRBV18
CASSPVAGVSGNTIYF
>19|TRBV4-2
CASSQEGGGGGSSYNEQFF
>12|TRBV18
CASSSGEGEQYF
>13|TRBV11-2
CASSYTGSTEAFF